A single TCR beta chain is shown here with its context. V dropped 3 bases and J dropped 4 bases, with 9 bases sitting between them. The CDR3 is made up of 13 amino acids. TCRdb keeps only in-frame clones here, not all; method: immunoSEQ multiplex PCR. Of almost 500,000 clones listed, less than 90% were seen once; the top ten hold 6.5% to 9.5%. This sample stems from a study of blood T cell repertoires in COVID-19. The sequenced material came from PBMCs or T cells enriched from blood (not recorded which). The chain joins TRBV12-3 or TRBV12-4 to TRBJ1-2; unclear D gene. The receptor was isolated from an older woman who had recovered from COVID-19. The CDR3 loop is CASSFGRSYGYTF. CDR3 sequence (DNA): TGTGCCAGCAGTTTTGGGAGAAGCTATGGCTACACCTTC.